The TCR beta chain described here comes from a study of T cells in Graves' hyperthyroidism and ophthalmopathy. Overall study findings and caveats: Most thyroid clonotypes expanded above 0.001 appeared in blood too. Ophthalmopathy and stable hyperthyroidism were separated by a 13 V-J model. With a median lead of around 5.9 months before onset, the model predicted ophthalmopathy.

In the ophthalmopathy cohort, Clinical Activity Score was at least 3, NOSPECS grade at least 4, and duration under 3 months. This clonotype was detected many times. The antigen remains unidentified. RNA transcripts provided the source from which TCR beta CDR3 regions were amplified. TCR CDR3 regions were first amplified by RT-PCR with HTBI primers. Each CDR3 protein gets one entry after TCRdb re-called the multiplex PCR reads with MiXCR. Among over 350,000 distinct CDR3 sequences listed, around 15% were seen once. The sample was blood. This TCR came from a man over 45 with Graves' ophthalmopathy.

The CDR3 sequence is CASSEVRSGGSGGYTF. As DNA, the CDR3 is TGTGCCAGCAGTGAAGTGAGGTCAGGGGGTTCGGGCGGCTACACCTTC. This chain uses TRBV2 with TRBJ1-2; 7 bases are shared with TRBD1. Germline CDR1 SNHLY, CDR2 FYNNEI. The CDR3 length is 16 residues. J gave up 8 bases and V 1 base, and 13 bases lay outside the gene matches. Filled out from reference TRBV2 and TRBJ1-2, the complete variable domain reads EPEVTQTPSHQVTQMGQEVILRCVPISNHLYFYWYRQILGQKVEFLVSFYNNEISEKSEIFDDQFSVERPDGSNFTLKIRSTKLEDSAMYFCASSEVRSGGSGGYTFGSGTRLTVV.